The source of this T cell receptor beta chain is a study of blood T cell repertoires in COVID-19. Whole-study context: Acute-phase and convalescent COVID-19 samples originated in the United States, Italy and Spain. The cDNA or gDNA used as material had been derived from T cells, B-cell-depleted T cells, or PBMCs.

Original methodology: How many nucleated cells were present was estimated from reference gene primer amplification. TCRdb's copy holds only in-frame clones and misses some; the assay was immunoSEQ multiplex PCR. V, J and clone size reflect that table, while D and trimming were determined from the DNA. This table has over 200,000 clones, about 88% appearing once. V dropped 3 bases and J dropped 0; count of bases not matched to a gene: 4. CDR1 KGHSH and CDR2 LQKENI come from the germline V gene. The CDR3 length is 15 residues. The receptor's source is a woman aged 55-69 years with acute or convalescent COVID-19. The source material was peripheral blood. J is TRBJ2-7 and V is TRBV18; 8 bases line up with TRBD2. Written as DNA, the CDR3 is TGTGCCAGCTCACCTTCGACTAGCGACTCCTACGAGCAGTACTTC. Translated, it gives CASSPSTSDSYEQYF.